The T cell receptor beta chain described here comes from a study of lung T cells in sarcoidosis with Löfgren's syndrome. Study information: Löfgren's syndrome patients were the main repertoire analysis focus. Study-wide findings and caveats: Versus controls, Löfgren's syndrome patients reportedly showed TRAV12-1 and TRBV2 as most expanded. Shared TRAV12-1 and TRBV2 CDR3 motifs were reported across several patients.

With respect to this clonotype: Its antigen remains unidentified.

TCRdb processed the reads anew with MiXCR; each CDR3 protein has one entry. The table has more than 8,500 distinct CDR3 sequences, 20% seen once. The V gene lost 4 bases and the J gene lost 6 bases, with 13 bases spanning the gap. This CDR3 has 14 amino acids. Germline CDR1 is SNHLY and CDR2 is FYNNEI. The sequenced sample consisted of CD4+ T cells from bronchoalveolar lavage. This TCR was sampled from a human donor with sarcoidosis (Löfgren's syndrome or another form), or a control subject (not recorded which). J is TRBJ1-5 and V is TRBV2; D not certain. CDR3 in amino acids: CASSGVAVSQPQHF. The CDR3 DNA is TGTGCCAGCAGTGGGGTGGCCGTGAGTCAGCCCCAGCATTTT.